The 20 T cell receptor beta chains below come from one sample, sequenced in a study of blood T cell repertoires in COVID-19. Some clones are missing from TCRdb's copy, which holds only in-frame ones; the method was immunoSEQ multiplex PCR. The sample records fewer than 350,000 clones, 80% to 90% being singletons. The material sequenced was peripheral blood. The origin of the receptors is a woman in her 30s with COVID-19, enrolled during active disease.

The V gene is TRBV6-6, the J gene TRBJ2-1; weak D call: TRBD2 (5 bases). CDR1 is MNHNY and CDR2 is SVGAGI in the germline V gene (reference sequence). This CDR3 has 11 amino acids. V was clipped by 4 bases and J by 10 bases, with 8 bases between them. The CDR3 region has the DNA TGTGCCAGCAGTTCAGGAGGAGAGCAGTTCTTC. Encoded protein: CASSSGGEQFF.

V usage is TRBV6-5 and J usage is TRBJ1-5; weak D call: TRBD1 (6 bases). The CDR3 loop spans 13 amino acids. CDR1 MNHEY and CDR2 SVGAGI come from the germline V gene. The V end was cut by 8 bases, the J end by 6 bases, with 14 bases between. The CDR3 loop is CASCTGNSQPQHF. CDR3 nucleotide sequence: TGTGCCAGCTGTACAGGGAACAGTCAGCCCCAGCATTTT.

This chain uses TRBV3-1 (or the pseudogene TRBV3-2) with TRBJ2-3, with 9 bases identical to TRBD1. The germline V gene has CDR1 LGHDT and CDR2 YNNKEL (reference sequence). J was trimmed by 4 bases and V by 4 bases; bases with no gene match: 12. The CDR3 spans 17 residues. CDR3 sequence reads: CASSRRVTGGLADTQYF. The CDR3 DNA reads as TGTGCCAGCAGCCGCCGCGTGACAGGGGGTCTGGCAGATACGCAGTATTTT.

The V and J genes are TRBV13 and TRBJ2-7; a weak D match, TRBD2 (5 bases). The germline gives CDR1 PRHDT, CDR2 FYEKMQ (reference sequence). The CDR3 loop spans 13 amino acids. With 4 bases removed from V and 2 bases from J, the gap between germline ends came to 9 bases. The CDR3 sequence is CASSSGVTYEQYF. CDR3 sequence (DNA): TGTGCCAGCAGCTCCGGGGTTACCTACGAGCAGTACTTC.

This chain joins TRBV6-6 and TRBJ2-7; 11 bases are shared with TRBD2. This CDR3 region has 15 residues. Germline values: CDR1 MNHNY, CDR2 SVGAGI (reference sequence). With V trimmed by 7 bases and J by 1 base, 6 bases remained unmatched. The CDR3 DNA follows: TGTGCCAGCATATCCGGGACTAGCGGTTCCTACGAGCAGTACTTC. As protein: CASISGTSGSYEQYF.

In nucleotides, the CDR3 is TGCAGCGTCGGACGGACAGGGGAGAACACCATATATTTT. Amino acid sequence: CSVGRTGENTIYF. V usage is TRBV29-1 and J usage is TRBJ1-3, with 9 nucleotides matching TRBD1. The J segment lost 7 bases and the V segment lost 6 bases, leaving 7 bases of the junction unmatched. The CDR3 totals 13 residues. From germline, CDR1 is SQVTM and CDR2 ANQGSEA.

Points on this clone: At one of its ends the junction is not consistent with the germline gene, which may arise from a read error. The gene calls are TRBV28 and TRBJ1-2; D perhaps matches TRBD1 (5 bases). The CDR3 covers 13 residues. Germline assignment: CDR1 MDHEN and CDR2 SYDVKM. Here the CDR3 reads CASSFRQGWGGAF. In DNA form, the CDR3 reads TGTGCCAGCAGTTTTAGGCAGGGATGGGGAGGCGCCTTC.

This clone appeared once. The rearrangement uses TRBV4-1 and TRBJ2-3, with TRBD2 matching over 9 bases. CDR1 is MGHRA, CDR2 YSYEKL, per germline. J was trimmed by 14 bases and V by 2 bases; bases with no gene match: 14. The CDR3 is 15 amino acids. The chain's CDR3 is CASSQIGGASGIPYF. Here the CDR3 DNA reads TGCGCCAGCAGCCAAATAGGAGGTGCTAGCGGGATACCGTATTTT.

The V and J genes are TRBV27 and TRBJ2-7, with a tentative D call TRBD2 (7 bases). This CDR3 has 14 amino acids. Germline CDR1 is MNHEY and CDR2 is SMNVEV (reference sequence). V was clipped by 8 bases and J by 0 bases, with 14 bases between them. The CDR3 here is CASRSGGHSYEQYF. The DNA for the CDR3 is TGTGCCAGCCGATCGGGGGGCCACTCCTACGAGCAGTACTTC.

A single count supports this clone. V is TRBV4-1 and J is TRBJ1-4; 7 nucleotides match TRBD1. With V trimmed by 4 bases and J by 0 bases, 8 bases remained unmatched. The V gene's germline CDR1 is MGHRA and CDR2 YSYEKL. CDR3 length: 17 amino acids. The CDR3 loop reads CASSPRQGLSTNEKLFF. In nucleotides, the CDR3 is TGCGCCAGCAGCCCGCGACAGGGCCTATCAACTAATGAAAAACTGTTTTTT.

The CDR3 sequence: CASRGTGKGYEQYF. The CDR3 nucleotides read TGTGCCAGCAGGGGGACAGGGAAAGGTTACGAGCAGTACTTC. The V gene is TRBV28, the J gene TRBJ2-7; TRBD1 matches 9 bases. This CDR3 contains 14 residues. Germline trimming cut 6 bases from V and 4 bases from J; bases unmatched to any gene: 7. Germline V gives CDR1 MDHEN, CDR2 SYDVKM.

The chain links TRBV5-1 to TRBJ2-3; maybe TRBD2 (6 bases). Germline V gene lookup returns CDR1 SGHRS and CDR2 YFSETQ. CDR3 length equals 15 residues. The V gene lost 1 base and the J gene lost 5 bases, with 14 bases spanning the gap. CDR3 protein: CASSLTGVLGDTQYF. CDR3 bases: TGCGCCAGCAGCTTGACGGGGGTTTTGGGAGATACGCAGTATTTT.

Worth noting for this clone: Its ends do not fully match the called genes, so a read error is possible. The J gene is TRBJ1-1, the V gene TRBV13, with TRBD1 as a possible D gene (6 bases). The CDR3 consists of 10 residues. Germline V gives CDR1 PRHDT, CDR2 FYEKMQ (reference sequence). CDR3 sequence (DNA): TGTGCCAGCAGCTTAGTGCAGGGGTCTTTT. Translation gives CASSLVQGSF.

The CDR3 sequence: CASSFQGGDTEAFF. The CDR3 nucleotides are TGTGCCAGCAGCTTCCAGGGGGGAGACACTGAAGCTTTCTTT. The chain links TRBV11-1 to TRBJ1-1, with 7 bases fitting TRBD1. Germline CDR1 is SGHAT and CDR2 is FQDESV (reference sequence). This CDR3 spans 14 amino acids. After removal of 3 bases from V and 3 bases from J, the junction contained 4 bases not matched to a gene.

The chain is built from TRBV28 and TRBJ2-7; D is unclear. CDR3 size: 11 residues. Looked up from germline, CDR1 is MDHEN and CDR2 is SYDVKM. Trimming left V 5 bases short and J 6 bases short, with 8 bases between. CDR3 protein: CASSQPSEQYF. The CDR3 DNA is TGTGCCAGCAGTCAACCTAGCGAGCAGTACTTC.

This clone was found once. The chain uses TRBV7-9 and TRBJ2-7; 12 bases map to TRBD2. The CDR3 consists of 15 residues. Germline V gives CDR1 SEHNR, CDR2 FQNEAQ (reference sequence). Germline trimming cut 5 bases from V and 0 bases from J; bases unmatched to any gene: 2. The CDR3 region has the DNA TGTGCCAGCAGCCCACTAGCGGGGGGCTCCTACGAGCAGTACTTC. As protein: CASSPLAGGSYEQYF.

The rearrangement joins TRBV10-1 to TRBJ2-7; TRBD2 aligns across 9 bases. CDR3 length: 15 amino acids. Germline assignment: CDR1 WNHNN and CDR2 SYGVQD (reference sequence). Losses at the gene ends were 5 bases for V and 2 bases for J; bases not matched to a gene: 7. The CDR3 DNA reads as TGCGCCAGCAGTTCATTGACTAGCGGTCCCTACGAGCAGTACTTC. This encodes CASSSLTSGPYEQYF.

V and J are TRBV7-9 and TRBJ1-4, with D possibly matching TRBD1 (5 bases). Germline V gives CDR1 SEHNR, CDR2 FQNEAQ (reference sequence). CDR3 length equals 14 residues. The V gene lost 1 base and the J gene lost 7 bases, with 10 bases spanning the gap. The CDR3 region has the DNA TGTGCCAGCAGCTTAGGGGGGGTCGGTGAAAAACTGTTTTTT. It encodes CASSLGGVGEKLFF.

CDR3 amino acids: CASSELRVRDTQYF. CDR3 coding DNA: TGTGCCAGCAGTGAACTTCGAGTTAGAGATACGCAGTATTTT. The chain recombines TRBV6-1 with TRBJ2-3; unclear D gene. The length of the CDR3 is 14 residues. Germline V CDR1 and CDR2: MNHNS, SASEGT. Trimming removed 2 bases from V and 5 bases from J, with 11 bases in between.

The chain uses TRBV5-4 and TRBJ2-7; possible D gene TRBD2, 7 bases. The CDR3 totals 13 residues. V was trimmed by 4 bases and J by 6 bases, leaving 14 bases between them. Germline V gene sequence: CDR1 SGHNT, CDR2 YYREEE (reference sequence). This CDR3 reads CASSQGRGREQYF. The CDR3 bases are TGTGCCAGCAGCCAAGGGCGGGGGCGCGAGCAGTACTTC.